Below are 26 T cell receptor beta chains sequenced from a single sample in a study of blood T cell repertoires in COVID-19. The protocol was immunoSEQ multiplex PCR, while the TCRdb copy is restricted to in-frame clones and leaves out a portion. The sample holds some 95,000 clones; about 91% are singletons and the top ten take around 2%. Sequenced material: peripheral blood. The receptors were sampled from a human donor with active COVID-19. The donor label of this sample is uncertain.

The chain joins TRBV5-6 to TRBJ2-7; D not resolved. Deletions cut 4 bases from V and 0 bases from J, with 17 bases between. The CDR3 sequence is 16 residues long. CDR1 is SGHDT, CDR2 YYEEEE, per germline. CDR3 sequence (DNA): TGTGCCAGCAGCCCAGTTAAGACGCAGGACTCCTACGAGCAGTACTTC. Translation gives CASSPVKTQDSYEQYF.

The CDR3 bases are TGTGCCAGTAGTATCGACCGGCGCGGTACGCAGTATTTT. This codes for CASSIDRRGTQYF. The V gene is TRBV19, the J gene TRBJ2-3; D remains ambiguous. Germline lookup yields CDR1 LNHDA and CDR2 SQIVND (reference sequence). CDR3 length: 13 residues. Deletions cut 3 bases from V and 8 bases from J, with 12 bases between.

The CDR3 sequence: CASSFQGGAGNTIYF. The CDR3 region has the DNA TGTGCCAGCAGCTTTCAGGGGGGAGCTGGAAACACCATATATTTT. This sequence joins TRBV5-4 and TRBJ1-3; 7 bases are shared with TRBD1. Germline V gene data show CDR1 as SGHNT and CDR2 as YYREEE (reference sequence). CDR3 size: 15 residues. The V and J ends lost 2 bases and 2 bases, in that order; junction bases with no gene match: 4.

V gene TRBV6-5 combines with J gene TRBJ1-2; no clear D gene. Germline V CDR1 and CDR2: MNHEY, SVGAGI. The CDR3 extends over 14 amino acids. V dropped 7 bases and J dropped 8 bases, with 20 bases sitting between them. In DNA form, the CDR3 reads TGTGCCAGCATCGACTGGTCCTACCTTCGGGGCTACACCTTC. Its translation is CASIDWSYLRGYTF.

The chain is built from TRBV19 and TRBJ2-1; 10 bases agree with TRBD2. The CDR3 runs 17 residues. J lost 4 bases, V lost 5 bases, and 11 bases had no gene match. From germline, CDR1 is LNHDA and CDR2 SQIVND (reference sequence). DNA of the CDR3: TGTGCCAGTAGTTTTCTAAGCGGGGGGGATTCTTACAATGAGCAGTTCTTC. Its translation is CASSFLSGGDSYNEQFF.

V usage is TRBV28 and J usage is TRBJ2-6, with D perhaps matching TRBD1 (5 bases). The CDR3 length is 18 residues. V lost 6 bases, J lost 0 bases, and 18 bases lay in between. CDR1 and CDR2 (germline): MDHEN, SYDVKM. The CDR3 DNA is TGTGCCAGCAGCCCAGGGCAGGGATTAGGCTCTGGGGCCAACGTCCTGACTTTC. This gives the protein CASSPGQGLGSGANVLTF.

This sequence joins TRBV9 and TRBJ1-1, with 8 bases lining up with TRBD1. The CDR3 is 16 amino acids. Unmatched junction bases numbered 6, after V lost 2 bases and J lost 0 bases. CDR1 SGDLS and CDR2 YYNGEE come from the germline V gene. The CDR3 bases are TGTGCCAGCAGCGTCGCCCCAGGGGGCCTGAACACTGAAGCTTTCTTT. It is translated as CASSVAPGGLNTEAFF.

V and J are TRBV9 and TRBJ1-2; maybe TRBD1 (5 bases). The V end lost 0 bases, the J end lost 6 bases, and 15 bases lay between the germline ends. The CDR3 length is 15 residues. Per germline, CDR1 SGDLS and CDR2 YYNGEE. CDR3 sequence reads: CASSVAGGFDDGYTF. The CDR3 DNA reads as TGTGCCAGCAGCGTAGCTGGGGGGTTTGATGATGGCTACACCTTC.

The chain carries TRBV27 and TRBJ1-2; TRBD1 might be the D (6 bases). Germline CDR1 MNHEY, CDR2 SMNVEV (reference sequence). This CDR3 region has 15 residues. V was clipped by 2 bases and J by 3 bases, with 13 bases between them. CDR3 in amino acids: CASSLIGTWDYGYTF. The CDR3 nucleotides read TGTGCCAGCAGTTTAATCGGGACATGGGACTATGGCTACACCTTC.

This chain links TRBV10-3 with TRBJ2-5; 7 nucleotides line up with TRBD2. From germline, CDR1 is ENHRY and CDR2 SYGVKD. J gave up 4 bases and V 2 bases, and 4 bases lay outside the gene matches. This CDR3 has 14 residues. CDR3 region: CAISEAPGGETQYF. DNA for the CDR3: TGTGCCATCAGTGAGGCACCGGGGGGAGAGACCCAGTACTTC.

The chain recombines TRBV21-1 with TRBJ2-2; the D call TRBD2 from the table was never checked on the DNA. TRBV21-1 is a known pseudogene. The CDR3 runs to 16 residues. DNA of the CDR3: TGTGCCAGCAGCAAAGCTCTAGCGGGGGCGACCGGGGAGCTGTTTTTT. Its translation: CASSKALAGATGELFF.

The chain uses TRBV7-8 and TRBJ1-3, with a possible D match to TRBD1 (6 bases). Trimming cost V 2 bases and J 0 bases, with 11 bases left between them. The CDR3 spans 16 residues. Germline CDR1 and CDR2: SGHVS and FQNEAQ. CDR3 bases: TGTGCCAGCAGCTTACTCACAGGGACCTCTGGAAACACCATATATTTT. This codes for CASSLLTGTSGNTIYF.

V usage is TRBV19 and J usage is TRBJ1-5; no definite D call. Per the germline V gene, CDR1 is LNHDA and CDR2 is SQIVND (reference sequence). V dropped 6 bases and J dropped 1 base, with 16 bases sitting between them. CDR3 length: 16 amino acids. The CDR3 nucleotides read TGTGCCAGTAGAGGCGGGATCGGCCAAAGCAATCAGCCCCAGCATTTT. It translates to CASRGGIGQSNQPQHF.

The V and J genes are TRBV2 and TRBJ2-7; the D is unclear. The CDR3 sequence is 14 residues long. Trimming shortened V by 6 bases and J by 2 bases, and 14 bases separated the two germline ends. Germline V gives CDR1 SNHLY, CDR2 FYNNEI. Here the CDR3 reads CASSLFKEPYEQYF. Here the CDR3 DNA reads TGTGCCAGCAGCCTATTTAAAGAGCCCTACGAGCAGTACTTC. Supplemented by reference TRBV2 and TRBJ2-7, the full variable domain reads EPEVTQTPSHQVTQMGQEVILRCVPISNHLYFYWYRQILGQKVEFLVSFYNNEISEKSEIFDDQFSVERPDGSNFTLKIRSTKLEDSAMYFCASSLFKEPYEQYFGPGTRLTVT.

The chain couples TRBV7-2 to TRBJ2-5; 11 bases are shared with TRBD1. This CDR3 contains 17 residues. V shed 4 bases and J 4 bases; nucleotides not matched to a gene: 11. Germline loops: CDR1 SGHTA, CDR2 FQGNSA. The CDR3: CASSSRTGGVRRETQYF. The CDR3 DNA reads TGTGCCAGCAGCTCGCGGACAGGGGGCGTTCGGAGAGAGACCCAGTACTTC.

The rearrangement uses TRBV28 and TRBJ2-1; 8 bases are a match to TRBD2. The CDR3 is 15 residues long. The J segment lost 8 bases and the V segment lost 3 bases, leaving 9 bases of the junction unmatched. In germline, CDR1 is MDHEN, CDR2 SYDVKM. CDR3 DNA sequence: TGTGCCAGCAGTTTTTTGGCGGGGGGCCGCGATGAGCAGTTCTTC. Translating gives CASSFLAGGRDEQFF. Supplemented by reference TRBV28 and TRBJ2-1, the full variable domain reads DVKVTQSSRYLVKRTGEKVFLECVQDMDHENMFWYRQDPGLGLRLIYFSYDVKMKEKGDIPEGYSVSREKKERFSLILESASTNQTSMYLCASSFLAGGRDEQFFGPGTRLTVL.

The chain employs TRBV5-1 and TRBJ2-1, with 7 bases fitting TRBD2. The V gene's germline CDR1 is SGHRS and CDR2 YFSETQ. The V gene end was trimmed by 6 bases and the J gene end by 5 bases; junction bases not matched to a gene: 8. There are 14 residues in the CDR3. CDR3 bases: TGCGCCAGCACCCCTGGGGGGGGGAACAATGAGCAGTTCTTC. Translating it yields CASTPGGGNNEQFF.

This chain connects TRBV11-2 to TRBJ2-7; TRBD1 matches 12 bases. CDR3 length equals 18 residues. Germline V gives CDR1 SGHAT, CDR2 FQNNGV. Trimming removed 4 bases from V and 0 bases from J; junction bases left unmatched: 10. The CDR3 nucleotides are TGTGCCAGCAGCTCGCCCCGGCGGGACAGGGGGCACTCCTACGAGCAGTACTTC. Its protein product is CASSSPRRDRGHSYEQYF. The variable domain in full, completed from reference TRBV11-2 and TRBJ2-7, reads EAGVAQSPRYKIIEKRQSVAFWCNPISGHATLYWYQQILGQGPKLLIQFQNNGVVDDSQLPKDRFSAERLKGVDSTLKIQPAKLEDSAVYLCASSSPRRDRGHSYEQYFGPGTRLTVT.

The chain recombines TRBV11-2 with TRBJ2-3, with TRBD2 matching over 12 bases. The length of the CDR3 is 15 residues. Germline CDR1 and CDR2: SGHAT and FQNNGV. The V and J ends lost 3 bases and 6 bases, in that order; junction bases with no gene match: 4. The CDR3: CASSFATSGGDTQYF. The DNA of the CDR3 is TGTGCCAGCAGCTTCGCTACTAGCGGGGGGGATACGCAGTATTTT.

The rearrangement uses TRBV4-1 and TRBJ1-2; possibly TRBD1 for D (6 bases). The CDR3 extends over 15 amino acids. CDR1 and CDR2 from the germline V gene are MGHRA and YSYEKL. V was trimmed by 0 bases and J by 2 bases, leaving 10 bases between them. The CDR3 bases are TGCGCCAGCAGCCAAGATGAGGGACAAAACTATGGCTACACCTTC. It yields the protein CASSQDEGQNYGYTF.

This clone has only one observation. This sequence joins TRBV7-2 and TRBJ2-3; 12 positions agree with TRBD2. The CDR3 sequence is 15 residues long. J gave up 5 bases and V 5 bases, and 5 bases lay outside the gene matches. The germline V gene encodes CDR1 SGHTA and CDR2 FQGNSA. CDR3 nucleotide sequence: TGTGCCAGCAGCAAGGCACTAGCGGGGGGAGATACGCAGTATTTT. Protein product: CASSKALAGGDTQYF.

This clone was counted between two and nine times. This chain links TRBV19 with TRBJ1-5, with D unclear. The V end was cut by 10 bases, the J end by 1 base, with 14 bases between. The length of the CDR3 is 14 residues. Germline CDR1 and CDR2: LNHDA and SQIVND (reference sequence). The CDR3 sequence: CATVTPGSNQPQHF. CDR3 coding DNA: TGTGCCACCGTGACACCGGGGAGCAATCAGCCCCAGCATTTT.

The V gene is TRBV5-6, the J gene TRBJ2-3; 7 bases map to TRBD1. In germline, CDR1 is SGHDT, CDR2 YYEEEE. This CDR3 has 15 residues. J was trimmed by 0 bases and V by 2 bases; bases with no gene match: 3. The DNA for the CDR3 is TGTGCCAGCAGCTTTACAGGGGACAGCACAGATACGCAGTATTTT. As protein: CASSFTGDSTDTQYF.

The chain employs TRBV2 and TRBJ2-3; 11 bases align to TRBD1. Germline CDR1 is SNHLY and CDR2 is FYNNEI. V trimming: 7 bases; J trimming: 3 bases; junction bases outside the gene matches: 3. This CDR3 has 14 amino acids. As DNA, the CDR3 is TGTGCCAGCATAAGGGACAGGGGGACAGATACGCAGTATTTT. This encodes CASIRDRGTDTQYF. Combining the CDR3 with reference TRBV2 and TRBJ2-3 gives the whole variable domain EPEVTQTPSHQVTQMGQEVILRCVPISNHLYFYWYRQILGQKVEFLVSFYNNEISEKSEIFDDQFSVERPDGSNFTLKIRSTKLEDSAMYFCASIRDRGTDTQYFGPGTRLTVL.

The V call is TRBV15, the J call TRBJ2-5; TRBD1 matches at 7 bases. The V gene's germline CDR1 is LNHNV and CDR2 YYDKDF (reference sequence). CDR3 size: 14 residues. V was clipped by 2 bases and J by 1 base; unmatched bases: 1. The CDR3: CATSRRTGQETQYF. The CDR3 DNA is TGTGCCACCAGCAGACGGACAGGCCAAGAGACCCAGTACTTC.

The rearrangement uses TRBV5-4 and TRBJ2-7; 9 positions match TRBD2. The V gene end was trimmed by 1 base and the J gene end by 4 bases; junction bases not matched to a gene: 9. The germline CDR1 and CDR2 sequences are SGHNT and YYREEE (reference sequence). CDR3 length: 16 residues. The CDR3 nucleotides are TGTGCCAGCAGCTTGATCGGGACTAGCAAAAAGTACGAGCAGTACTTC. This codes for CASSLIGTSKKYEQYF.